The sequence of this T cell receptor beta chain was determined in a study of T cell changes during pregnancy in multiple sclerosis. The data were produced by immunoSEQ multiplex PCR, yet TCRdb's version contains in-frame clones alone and is incomplete. The table records around 100,000 clones, 90% to 95% of them present only once. From germline, CDR1 is SGHTA and CDR2 FQGNSA. Trimming took off 3 bases at V and 2 bases at J, with 7 bases between the two ends. This CDR3 is built from 13 residues. The sequence was obtained from a female donor with multiple sclerosis, enrolled in a pregnancy study. The source material was peripheral blood, sampled after pregnancy. V usage is TRBV7-2 and J usage is TRBJ1-2; no clear D. CDR3 sequence: CASSFWANYGYTF. For the CDR3, the DNA is TGTGCCAGCAGCTTCTGGGCCAACTATGGCTACACCTTC.